Each of the 16 T cell receptor beta chains below was sequenced from the same sample in a study of OX40 agonist ivuxolimab in advanced cancers. Here immunoSEQ multiplex PCR was the method, and the copy in TCRdb shows in-frame clones only, minus some. Of 11,000 to 15,000 clones listed, roughly 71% were seen once; the top ten hold roughly 32%. This specimen was CD4+ or CD8+ T cells sorted from blood, taken in a trial of the OX40 agonist ivuxolimab. These receptor sequences come from an adult with an advanced solid tumor such as melanoma, head and neck, liver or kidney cancer.

The V and J genes are TRBV19 and TRBJ1-1; 12 nucleotides agree with TRBD1. V gave up 8 bases and J gave up 5 bases; unmatched junction bases: 3. The CDR3 totals 13 residues. The V gene's germline CDR1 is LNHDA and CDR2 SQIVND (reference sequence). The CDR3 DNA is TGTGCCAGTGGGACAGGGGGCAGGACTGAAGCTTTCTTT. This translates into CASGTGGRTEAFF.

J is TRBJ2-2 and V is TRBV5-6, with 9 positions matching TRBD1. There are 16 residues in the CDR3. Losses at the gene ends were 0 bases for V and 6 bases for J; bases not matched to a gene: 6. CDR1 is SGHDT and CDR2 is YYEEEE in the germline V gene. The CDR3 sequence is CASSLEDRGESGELFF. Here the CDR3 DNA reads TGTGCCAGCAGCTTGGAGGACAGGGGAGAGTCCGGGGAGCTGTTTTTT.

The rearrangement uses TRBV5-1 and TRBJ2-7; 11 bases match TRBD1. CDR1 SGHRS and CDR2 YFSETQ come from the germline V gene. Unmatched junction bases numbered 3, after V lost 4 bases and J lost 3 bases. The CDR3 is made up of 14 amino acids. The chain's CDR3 is CASSAGTGGYEQYF. CDR3 DNA: TGCGCCAGCAGCGCCGGGACAGGGGGCTACGAGCAGTACTTC.

In DNA, the CDR3 is TGTGCCAGCAGCCAAGCTTGGGCCGACTATGGCTACACCTTC. As protein: CASSQAWADYGYTF. This chain uses TRBV14 with TRBJ1-2; D is unclear. The CDR3 runs 14 residues. Trimming shortened V by 1 base and J by 3 bases, and 9 bases separated the two germline ends. Looked up from germline, CDR1 is SGHDN and CDR2 is FVKESK.

The table lists this clone with a count of one. The V and J genes are TRBV4-1 and TRBJ1-2, with 9 bases lining up with TRBD1. CDR3 size: 16 residues. Germline CDR1 reads MGHRA; CDR2 reads YSYEKL. Trimming at V came to 4 bases and at J to 6 bases, leaving 12 bases not matched to a gene. The CDR3 here is CASSRTDDGTGHGYTF. The DNA for the CDR3 is TGCGCCAGCAGCCGGACAGACGACGGGACAGGGCATGGCTACACCTTC.

V is TRBV21-1 and J is TRBJ2-1; the tabulated D call, TRBD2, remains unverified against the DNA. TRBV21-1 is flagged as a pseudogene. The CDR3 contains 19 residues. The CDR3 loop reads CASSIEVGLAACRYNEQFF. The CDR3, as DNA: TGTGCCAGCAGCATAGAGGTCGGACTAGCGGCCTGTCGTTACAATGAGCAGTTCTTC.

The chain has TRBV15 and TRBJ2-7; D perhaps matches TRBD1 (5 bases). The V and J ends lost 1 base and 1 base respectively, with 11 bases between them. Looked up from germline, CDR1 is LNHNV and CDR2 is YYDKDF (reference sequence). The CDR3 length is 15 residues. This CDR3 reads CATSRGDSASYEQYF. DNA of the CDR3: TGTGCCACCAGCAGAGGTGACAGCGCATCCTACGAGCAGTACTTC.

This clone appeared once. This sequence joins TRBV19 and TRBJ1-5; D is possibly TRBD1 (5 bases). Trimming left V 7 bases short and J 0 bases short, with 13 bases between. This CDR3 region has 15 residues. The germline gives CDR1 LNHDA, CDR2 SQIVND (reference sequence). This CDR3 is CASIPGADSNQPQHF. CDR3 in DNA: TGTGCCAGTATCCCCGGGGCGGATAGCAATCAGCCCCAGCATTTT.

The chain employs TRBV23-1 and TRBJ2-7, with 9 bases identical to TRBD1. TRBV23-1 is an ORF for which the function is uncertain. V dropped 4 bases and J dropped 0; count of bases not matched to a gene: 7. The CDR3 runs to 16 residues. CDR3 sequence reads: CASSRTGASSSYEQYF. CDR3 nucleotides: TGCGCCAGCAGTCGGACAGGGGCCTCGAGCTCCTACGAGCAGTACTTC.

The rearrangement joins TRBV7-9 to TRBJ2-3; TRBD2 aligns across 9 bases. CDR1 SEHNR and CDR2 FQNEAQ come from the germline V gene (reference sequence). The length of the CDR3 is 15 residues. With 5 bases clipped from V and 5 bases from J, the junction kept 8 bases outside the gene matches. Written as DNA, the CDR3 is TGTGCCAGCAGCCCTACAGCAGCGGGGGGAGATACGCAGTATTTT. This translates into CASSPTAAGGDTQYF. The full variable domain, in which reference TRBV7-9 and TRBJ2-3 provide the parts outside the CDR3, is DTGVSQNPRHKITKRGQNVTFRCDPISEHNRLYWYRQTLGQGPEFLTYFQNEAQLEKSRLLSDRFSAERPKGSFSTLEIQRTEQGDSAMYLCASSPTAAGGDTQYFGPGTRLTVL.

This clone was counted between two and nine times. This chain connects TRBV28 to TRBJ1-2; D is uncertain. Trimming took off 5 bases at V and 4 bases at J, with 17 bases between the two ends. Germline values: CDR1 MDHEN, CDR2 SYDVKM. The CDR3 spans 15 residues. This CDR3 reads CASSPDTDGVYGYTF. CDR3 DNA: TGTGCCAGCAGTCCGGATACTGACGGAGTCTATGGCTACACCTTC.

The chain couples TRBV7-6 to TRBJ2-7, with D unresolved. V dropped 2 bases and J dropped 0 bases, with 5 bases sitting between them. CDR1 SGHVS and CDR2 FNYEAQ come from the germline V gene. This CDR3 is 13 amino acids long. This chain's CDR3 is CASSLPDSYEQYF. The CDR3 DNA sequence: TGTGCCAGCAGCTTACCAGACTCCTACGAGCAGTACTTC.

CDR3 nucleotide sequence: TGTGCCAGCAGTCAGTGGTACAGGGCCGAACAGAACACTGAAGCTTTCTTT. Translating gives CASSQWYRAEQNTEAFF. This sequence joins TRBV28 and TRBJ1-1; perhaps TRBD1 as D (6 bases). Germline values: CDR1 MDHEN, CDR2 SYDVKM. Trimming pared 5 bases from V and 1 base from J, leaving 20 bases between. This CDR3 comprises 17 residues.

The chain carries TRBV27 and TRBJ2-7; TRBD2 matches 7 bases. The trim removed 6 bases at V and 0 bases at J, leaving 8 bases unmatched. Germline CDR1 reads MNHEY; CDR2 reads SMNVEV (reference sequence). The CDR3 sequence is 15 residues long. CDR3 nucleotide sequence: TGTGCCAGCAGGTGGGCGGGAGACCTCTCCTACGAGCAGTACTTC. Translation gives CASRWAGDLSYEQYF.

This chain uses TRBV19 with TRBJ1-6; tentatively, D is TRBD1 (6 bases). V was trimmed by 5 bases and J by 0 bases, leaving 14 bases between them. From germline, CDR1 is LNHDA and CDR2 SQIVND (reference sequence). The CDR3 extends over 17 amino acids. CDR3 in amino acids: CASSLGRGSSYNSPLHF. The CDR3 region has the DNA TGTGCCAGTAGTCTTGGAAGGGGGAGCTCCTATAATTCACCCCTCCACTTT.

This rearrangement joins TRBV4-3 to TRBJ2-7, with a tentative D call TRBD1 (6 bases). Germline V gene sequence: CDR1 LGHNA, CDR2 YSLEER. Trimming left V 4 bases short and J 6 bases short, with 13 bases between. The CDR3 is 13 amino acids. This CDR3 is CASSPFLGGEQYF. CDR3 in DNA: TGCGCCAGCAGCCCCTTCTTAGGGGGCGAGCAGTACTTC.